A selection of T cell receptor beta chains follows, all from one sample in a study of control samples from healthy donors and cancer patients. This table comes from immunoSEQ multiplex PCR, and its TCRdb copy is limited to in-frame clones, with some not included. The profile shows some 80,000 clones, about 90% of them singletons. Source material: PBMCs. These receptors all come from a woman in her fifties or sixties with head and neck cancer. Each CDR3 is given with its conserved first and last residue. The D gene is left open where the match is weak. Only some rows state a clone size, as once, few, many or a class for expanded clones.

TGTGCCAGCAGCTCCCGGGCCAACGGCCCAGAGACCCAGTACTTC CASSSRANGPETQYF TRBV7-2 - TRBJ2-5 -
TGCGCCAGCAGCCAAGCGACTGGCAGTACCTACAATGAGCAGTTCTTC CASSQATGSTYNEQFF TRBV4-1 - TRBJ2-1 -
TGTGCCTGGAGGTCATTTGGAGGAGGGGCCGGGGCCAACGTCCTGACTTTC CAWRSFGGGAGANVLTF TRBV30 - TRBJ2-6 -
TGCGCCAGCAGCTCGGACACCGGGACTAGCCGATCCTACGAGCAGTACTTC CASSSDTGTSRSYEQYF TRBV5-1 - TRBJ2-7 TRBD2
TGTGCCAGCAGTGCAGGGCGAAGCTCCTACAATGAGCAGTTCTTC CASSAGRSSYNEQFF TRBV27 - TRBJ2-1 -
TGTGCCAGCAGCTTGATAGGGGTTGTCGGTTCACCCCTCCACTTT CASSLIGVVGSPLHF TRBV5-4 - TRBJ1-6 -
TGCGCCAGCAGTGATACAGGCCGTAACTATGGCTACACCTTC CASSDTGRNYGYTF TRBV10-1 - TRBJ1-2 -
TGTGCCAGCAAGGAGGGGGCCTTGAACACCGGGGAGCTGTTTTTT CASKEGALNTGELFF TRBV27 few TRBJ2-2 -
TGTGCCAGCAGCCCGGGGGTATACCAGACCGGGGAGCTGTTTTTT CASSPGVYQTGELFF TRBV7-3 - TRBJ2-2 -
TGTGCCAGCAGCCAAGAGGGACTAGCGGGAGGGGGCACCGGGGAGCTGTTTTTT CASSQEGLAGGGTGELFF TRBV3-1/TRBV3-2 - TRBJ2-2 TRBD2
TGCAGCGTCCAACATCTTGGGGATGAGCAGTTCTTC CSVQHLGDEQFF TRBV29-1 once TRBJ2-1 -
TGTGCCAGCAGGAAAACAGCTTACGAGCAGTACTTC CASRKTAYEQYF TRBV5-6 - TRBJ2-7 -
TGTGCCTGGAGCGTGGGGACGGTTAGCAATCAGCCCCAGCATTTT CAWSVGTVSNQPQHF TRBV30 - TRBJ1-5 -
TGCGCCAGCAGCCAAGGACAGGGAAGGGATGAGCAGTTCTTC CASSQGQGRDEQFF TRBV4-1 - TRBJ2-1 TRBD1
TGTGCCAGCAGCTCTTACGGAGAGCCAACTAATGAAAAACTGTTTTTT CASSSYGEPTNEKLFF TRBV7-8 once TRBJ1-4 -
TGTGCCAGCAGCCTAGCGGGAGCGTACAATGAGCAGTTCTTC CASSLAGAYNEQFF TRBV7-3 - TRBJ2-1 TRBD2
TGTGCCAGCAGCACCGGGACCGTGAACACCGGGGAGCTGTTTTTT CASSTGTVNTGELFF TRBV5-6 - TRBJ2-2 -
TGTGCCAGTAGTAGGGAGTTAGTGAGGAATGAGCAGTTCTTC CASSRELVRNEQFF TRBV19 few TRBJ2-1 -
TGCAGTGCTAGTACGACAGTAAGTGAAGCTTTCTTT CSASTTVSEAFF TRBV20-1 - TRBJ1-1 -
TGTGCCAGCAGCCAGATAATAGCGGGAGGTAACACCGGGGAGCTGTTTTTT CASSQIIAGGNTGELFF TRBV3-1/TRBV3-2 - TRBJ2-2 TRBD2
TGTGCCAGTAGTAACCCGACTATGACTAGCGGAAACGTACGGGCGAACACCGGGGAGCTGTTTTTT CASSNPTMTSGNVRANTGELFF TRBV19 - TRBJ2-2 TRBD2
TGTGCCAGCAGCCCCATTTCGCGCAGGGAAGCTTTCTTT CASSPISRREAFF TRBV11-2 - TRBJ1-1 -
TGTGCCACCAGTTCAGCGGGACTGAACAATGGGCAGTTCTTC CATSSAGLNNGQFF TRBV24-1 once TRBJ2-1 TRBD2
TGTGCCAGCAGTCCCCTGACTAGCGGGAGGGCGATATTCACGCAGTATTTT CASSPLTSGRAIFTQYF TRBV28 once TRBJ2-3 TRBD2
TGTGCCACCAGTGATCTCCGAAGGGACGGAACCTACGAGCAGTACTTC CATSDLRRDGTYEQYF TRBV24-1 - TRBJ2-7 -
TGTGCCAGCAGCTGGGGGACAGGGGGCCAAGAGACCCAGTACTTC CASSWGTGGQETQYF TRBV7-2 - TRBJ2-5 TRBD1
TGTGCCAGCAGCCCACCCCCCGAGGCACGGGCGGAAGAAAAACTGTTTTTT CASSPPPEARAEEKLFF TRBV5-6 once TRBJ1-4 -
TGTGCCAGTAGCCAGGAAAGATTCAAGCAGTACTTC CASSQERFKQYF TRBV19 - TRBJ2-7 -
TGTGCCAGCAGCCCCGGGACGCAGGGGACTGAAGCTTTCTTT CASSPGTQGTEAFF TRBV11-3 - TRBJ1-1 -
TGTGCCAGCAGCTTCGGCCCTACCCCTGCTGGTACAGATACGCAGTATTTT CASSFGPTPAGTDTQYF TRBV11-3 once TRBJ2-3 -
TGCGCCAGCATTGAGCGGGAGTCCGGGGAGCTGTTTTTT CASIERESGELFF TRBV5-1 - TRBJ2-2 TRBD2
TGTGCCAGCAGTCAACAGGGGCGATCGGGCGAGCAGTACTTC CASSQQGRSGEQYF TRBV27 - TRBJ2-7 TRBD1
TGTGCCACCAGCAGAGGCCTTAGTAGCGATGAGCAGTTCTTC CATSRGLSSDEQFF TRBV15 - TRBJ2-1 -
TGTGCCACCAGCCAAGGGGGCGGGGCCTACGAGCAGTACTTC CATSQGGGAYEQYF TRBV15 - TRBJ2-7 -
TGTGCCAGCAGTGAAGTCGGGGTGGAGGTCGGGACCCAGTACTTC CASSEVGVEVGTQYF TRBV25-1 - TRBJ2-5 -
TGTGCCAGCAGCCAAGGTGGCGGGAGTGTTACCCTACAAGAGACCCAGTACTTC CASSQGGGSVTLQETQYF TRBV4-2 - TRBJ2-5 TRBD2
TGCGCCAGCAGCCACGGTTCTGGAGGGCCTAACTATGGCTACACCTTC CASSHGSGGPNYGYTF TRBV5-1 few TRBJ1-2 -
TGTGCCAGCAGTGAAGTGAACAGAAATCAGCCCCAGCATTTT CASSEVNRNQPQHF TRBV6-1 few TRBJ1-5 -
TGTGCCAGCAGCTTAGCGGAAGACGCCGGAGACGGACATTCGCAGTATTTT CASSLAEDAGDGHSQYF TRBV7-9 few TRBJ2-3 -
TGTGCCAGCAGCCTAGTTGGGTTAGATACGCAGTATTTT CASSLVGLDTQYF TRBV7-9 - TRBJ2-3 -
TGTGCCAGCAGCCAGCCCCTTTCTAGCGGGAGTGGAGAGACCCAGTACTTC CASSQPLSSGSGETQYF TRBV3-1/TRBV3-2 - TRBJ2-5 TRBD2
TGTGCCAGCAGTTACGTTAAAAGGGGGCTTTTGCGCACAGATACGCAGTATTTT CASSYVKRGLLRTDTQYF TRBV6-2/TRBV6-3 - TRBJ2-3 TRBD1
TGCAGCCCAAAGACTGGTAACAATGAGCAGTTCTTC CSPKTGNNEQFF TRBV29-1 few TRBJ2-1 -